This T cell receptor beta chain is from a study of blood T cell repertoires in COVID-19. Per the original data handling: Scientists estimated how many nucleated cells there were by amplifying reference gene primers. Clones were sequenced by immunoSEQ multiplex PCR, and TCRdb holds only the in-frame ones, with some missing. That table is the source of V, J and clone size, and D and trimming were worked out from the DNA. This table holds roughly 260,000 clones, around 87% found once. Individuals drawn from 20 to 30 US areas were about 18 to 100 years old. Cohorts were determined from participant-reported clinical history. The CDR3 is 13 amino acids. J lost 6 bases, V lost 7 bases, and 10 bases had no gene match. Germline V CDR1 and CDR2: SGHRS, YFSETQ.

The sequence came from a woman under 40 with acute COVID-19. The chain combines TRBV5-1 with TRBJ2-7; 7 bases are shared with TRBD1. Specimen: PBMCs or T cells enriched from blood (not recorded which). The CDR3: CASQGQPPGEQYF. The CDR3 DNA reads as TGCGCCAGCCAGGGACAGCCCCCCGGCGAGCAGTACTTC.